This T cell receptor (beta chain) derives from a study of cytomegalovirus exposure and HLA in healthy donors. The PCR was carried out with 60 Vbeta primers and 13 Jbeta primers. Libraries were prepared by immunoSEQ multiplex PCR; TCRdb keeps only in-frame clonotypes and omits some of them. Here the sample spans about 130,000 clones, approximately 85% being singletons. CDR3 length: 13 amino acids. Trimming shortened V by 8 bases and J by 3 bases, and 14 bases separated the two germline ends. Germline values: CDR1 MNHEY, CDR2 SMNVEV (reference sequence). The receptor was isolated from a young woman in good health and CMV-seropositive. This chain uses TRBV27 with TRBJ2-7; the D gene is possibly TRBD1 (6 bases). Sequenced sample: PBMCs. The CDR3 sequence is CASGWGQGYEQYF. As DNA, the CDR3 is TGTGCCAGCGGGTGGGGGCAGGGCTACGAGCAGTACTTC.